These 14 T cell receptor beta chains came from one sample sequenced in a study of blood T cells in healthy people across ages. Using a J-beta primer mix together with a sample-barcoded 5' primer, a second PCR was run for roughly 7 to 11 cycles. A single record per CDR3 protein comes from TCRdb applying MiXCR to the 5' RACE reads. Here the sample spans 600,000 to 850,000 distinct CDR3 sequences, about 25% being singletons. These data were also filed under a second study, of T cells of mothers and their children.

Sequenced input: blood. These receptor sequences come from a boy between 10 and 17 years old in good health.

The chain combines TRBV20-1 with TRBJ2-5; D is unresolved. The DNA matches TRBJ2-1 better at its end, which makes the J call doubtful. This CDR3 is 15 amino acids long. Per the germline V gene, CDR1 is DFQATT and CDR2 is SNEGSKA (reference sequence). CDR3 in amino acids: CSASSRRAPFDEQFF. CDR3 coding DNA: TGCAGTGCTAGCTCTAGGCGAGCGCCATTCGATGAGCAGTTCTTC.

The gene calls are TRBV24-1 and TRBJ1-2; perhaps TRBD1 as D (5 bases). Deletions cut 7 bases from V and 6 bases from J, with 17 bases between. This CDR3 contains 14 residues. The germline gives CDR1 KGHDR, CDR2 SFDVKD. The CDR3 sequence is CATSPPGGSDGYTF. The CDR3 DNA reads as TGTGCCACCAGCCCTCCGGGGGGGTCCGATGGCTACACCTTC.

The CDR3: CASSLRRLVEVGTEAFF. The CDR3 coding sequence is TGTGCCAGCAGCTTACGCAGGCTGGTGGAAGTAGGCACTGAAGCTTTCTTT. The chain joins TRBV7-2 to TRBJ1-1, with D unclear. The germline gives CDR1 SGHTA, CDR2 FQGNSA. CDR3 length: 17 residues. Deletions cut 2 bases from V and 4 bases from J, with 20 bases between. Full variable domain (rest looked up from reference TRBV7-2 and TRBJ1-1): GAGVSQSPSNKVTEKGKDVELRCDPISGHTALYWYRQSLGQGLEFLIYFQGNSAPDKSGLPSDRFSAERTGGSVSTLTIQRTQQEDSAVYLCASSLRRLVEVGTEAFFGQGTRLTVV.

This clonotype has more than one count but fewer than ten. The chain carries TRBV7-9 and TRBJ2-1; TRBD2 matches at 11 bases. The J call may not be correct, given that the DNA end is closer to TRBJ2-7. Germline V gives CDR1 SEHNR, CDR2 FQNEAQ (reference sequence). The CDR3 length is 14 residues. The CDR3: CASSPTSGALEQYF. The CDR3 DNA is TGTGCCAGCAGCCCGACTAGCGGGGCCCTGGAGCAGTACTTC.

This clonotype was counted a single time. CDR3 residues: CASGAVSYNEQFF. The CDR3 region has the DNA TGTGCCAGCGGAGCGGTCTCCTACAATGAGCAGTTCTTC. The V call is TRBV25-1, the J call TRBJ2-1; tentatively, D is TRBD2 (5 bases). V gave up 8 bases and J gave up 0 bases, with 8 bases separating them. Per the germline V gene, CDR1 is MGHDK and CDR2 is SYGVNS. The CDR3 length is 13 residues.

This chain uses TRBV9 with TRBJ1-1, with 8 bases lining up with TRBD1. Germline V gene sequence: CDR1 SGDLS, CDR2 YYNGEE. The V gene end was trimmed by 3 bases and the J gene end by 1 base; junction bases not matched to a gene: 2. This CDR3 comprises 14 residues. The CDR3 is CASSGTGPNTEAFF. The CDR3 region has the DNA TGTGCCAGCAGCGGGACAGGGCCGAACACTGAAGCTTTCTTT. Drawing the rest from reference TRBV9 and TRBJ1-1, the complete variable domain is DSGVTQTPKHLITATGQRVTLRCSPRSGDLSVYWYQQSLDQGLQFLIQYYNGEERAKGNILERFSAQQFPDLHSELNLSSLELGDSALYFCASSGTGPNTEAFFGQGTRLTVV.

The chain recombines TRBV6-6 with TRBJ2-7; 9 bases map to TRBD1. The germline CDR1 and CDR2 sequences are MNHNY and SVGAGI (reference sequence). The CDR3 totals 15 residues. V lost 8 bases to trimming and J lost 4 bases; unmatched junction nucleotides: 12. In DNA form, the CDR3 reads TGTGCCAGCCGACGAGGGGGACAGGGAGATTACGAGCAGTACTTC. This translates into CASRRGGQGDYEQYF.

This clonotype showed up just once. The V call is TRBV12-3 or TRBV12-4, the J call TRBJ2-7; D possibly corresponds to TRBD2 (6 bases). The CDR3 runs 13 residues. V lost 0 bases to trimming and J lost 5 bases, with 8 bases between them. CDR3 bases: TGTGCCAGCAGTTTAGCTAGCGGACACGAGCAGTACTTC. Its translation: CASSLASGHEQYF.

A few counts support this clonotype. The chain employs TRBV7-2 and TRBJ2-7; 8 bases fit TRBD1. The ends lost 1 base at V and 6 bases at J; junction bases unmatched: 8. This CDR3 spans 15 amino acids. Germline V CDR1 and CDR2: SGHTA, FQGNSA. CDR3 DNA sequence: TGTGCCAGCAGCTTAGTGGACAGGGCCCTTGGCGAGCAGTACTTC. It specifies CASSLVDRALGEQYF.

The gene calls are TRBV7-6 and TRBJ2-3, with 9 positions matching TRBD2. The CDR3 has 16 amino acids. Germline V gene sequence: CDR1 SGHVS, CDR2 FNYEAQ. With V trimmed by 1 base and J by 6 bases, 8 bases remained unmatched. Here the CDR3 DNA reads TGTGCCAGCAGCTTAGTTAGCGGGAGCCTCAGGGATACGCAGTATTTT. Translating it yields CASSLVSGSLRDTQYF.

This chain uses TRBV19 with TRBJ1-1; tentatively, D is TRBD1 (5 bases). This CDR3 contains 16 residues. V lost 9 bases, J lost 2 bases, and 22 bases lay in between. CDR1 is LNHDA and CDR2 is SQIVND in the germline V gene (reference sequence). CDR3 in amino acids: CASGLTVYSLNTEAFF. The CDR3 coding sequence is TGTGCCAGCGGATTGACAGTGTATTCCCTAAACACTGAAGCTTTCTTT.

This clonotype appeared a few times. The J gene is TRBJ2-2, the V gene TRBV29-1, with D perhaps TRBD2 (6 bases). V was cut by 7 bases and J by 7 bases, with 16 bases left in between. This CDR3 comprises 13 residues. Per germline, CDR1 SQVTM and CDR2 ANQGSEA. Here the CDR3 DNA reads TGCAGCGCCGGGGACCGCGGGGACGGGGAGCTGTTTTTT. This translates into CSAGDRGDGELFF.

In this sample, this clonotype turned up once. In nucleotides, the CDR3 is TGTGCCAGCAGCCCAGATGGGCTGTCGCAAGAGACCCAGTACTTC. Translation: CASSPDGLSQETQYF. This rearrangement joins TRBV9 to TRBJ2-5; no firm D call. The CDR3 contains 15 residues. Between the trimmed V and J ends, which lost 4 bases and 2 bases, there was a span of 15 bases. The germline gives CDR1 SGDLS, CDR2 YYNGEE.

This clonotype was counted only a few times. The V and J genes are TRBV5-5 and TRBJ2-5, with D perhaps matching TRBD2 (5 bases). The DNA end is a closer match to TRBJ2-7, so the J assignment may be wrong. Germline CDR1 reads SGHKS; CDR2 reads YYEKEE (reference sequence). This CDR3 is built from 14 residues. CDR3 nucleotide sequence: TGTGCCAGCAGCTTGTTTGCAGGAGGCTACGAGCAGTACTTC. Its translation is CASSLFAGGYEQYF.